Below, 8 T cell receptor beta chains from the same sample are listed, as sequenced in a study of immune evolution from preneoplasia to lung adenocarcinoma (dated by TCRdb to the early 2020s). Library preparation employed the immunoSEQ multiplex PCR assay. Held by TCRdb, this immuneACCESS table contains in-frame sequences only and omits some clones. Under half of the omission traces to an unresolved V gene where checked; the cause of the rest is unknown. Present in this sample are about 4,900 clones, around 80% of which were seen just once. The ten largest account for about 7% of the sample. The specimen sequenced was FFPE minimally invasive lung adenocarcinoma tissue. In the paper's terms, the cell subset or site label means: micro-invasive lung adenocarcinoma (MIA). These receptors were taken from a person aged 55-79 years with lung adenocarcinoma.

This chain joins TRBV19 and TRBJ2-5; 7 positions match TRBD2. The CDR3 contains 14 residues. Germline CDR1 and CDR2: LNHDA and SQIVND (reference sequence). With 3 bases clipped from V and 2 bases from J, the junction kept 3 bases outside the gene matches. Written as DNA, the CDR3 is TGTGCCAGTAGTATTGGGGGGGTTCAAGAGACCCAGTACTTC. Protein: CASSIGGVQETQYF.

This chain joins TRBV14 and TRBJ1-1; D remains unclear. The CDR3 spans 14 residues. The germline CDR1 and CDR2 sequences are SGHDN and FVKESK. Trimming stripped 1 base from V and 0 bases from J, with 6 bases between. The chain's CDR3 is CASSQGKVNTEAFF. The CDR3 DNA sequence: TGTGCCAGCAGCCAAGGCAAGGTGAACACTGAAGCTTTCTTT.

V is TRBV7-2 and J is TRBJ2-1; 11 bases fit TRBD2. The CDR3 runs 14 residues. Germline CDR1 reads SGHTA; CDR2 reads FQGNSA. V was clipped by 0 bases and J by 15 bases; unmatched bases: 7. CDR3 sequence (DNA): TGTGCCAGCAGCTTAGCTCCACTAGCGGGAGACCGGTTCTTC. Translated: CASSLAPLAGDRFF.

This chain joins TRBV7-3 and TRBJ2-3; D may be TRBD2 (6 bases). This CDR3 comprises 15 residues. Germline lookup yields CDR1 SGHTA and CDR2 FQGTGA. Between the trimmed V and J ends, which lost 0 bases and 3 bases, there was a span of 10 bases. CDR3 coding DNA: TGTGCCAGCAGCTTAACGTCGGGAGAGACAGATACGCAGTATTTT. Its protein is CASSLTSGETDTQYF.

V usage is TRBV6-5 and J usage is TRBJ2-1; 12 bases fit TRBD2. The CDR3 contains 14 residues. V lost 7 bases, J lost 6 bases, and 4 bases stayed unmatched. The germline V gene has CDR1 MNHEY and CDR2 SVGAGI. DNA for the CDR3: TGTGCCAGCACCCCGGGACTAGCGGGCAATGAGCAGTTCTTC. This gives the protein CASTPGLAGNEQFF.

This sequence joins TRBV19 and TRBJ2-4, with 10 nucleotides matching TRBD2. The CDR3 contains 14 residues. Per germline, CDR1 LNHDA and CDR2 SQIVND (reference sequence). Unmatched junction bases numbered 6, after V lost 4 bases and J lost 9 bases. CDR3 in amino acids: CASSTGLADVIQYF. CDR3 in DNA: TGTGCCAGTAGTACCGGACTAGCGGACGTCATTCAGTACTTC.

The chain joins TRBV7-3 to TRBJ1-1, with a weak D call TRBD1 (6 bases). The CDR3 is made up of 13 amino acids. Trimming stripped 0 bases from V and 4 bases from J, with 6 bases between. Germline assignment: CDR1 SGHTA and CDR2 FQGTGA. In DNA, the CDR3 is TGTGCCAGCAGCTTAACCAGGGGCACTGAAGCTTTCTTT. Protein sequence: CASSLTRGTEAFF.

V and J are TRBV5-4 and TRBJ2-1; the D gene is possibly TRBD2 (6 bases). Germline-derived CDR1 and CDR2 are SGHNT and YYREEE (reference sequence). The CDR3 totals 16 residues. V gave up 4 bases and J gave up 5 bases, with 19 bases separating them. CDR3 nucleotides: TGTGCCAGCAGCCCTGGGGGGACCTACGTCAACAATGAGCAGTTCTTC. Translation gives CASSPGGTYVNNEQFF.